This T cell receptor beta chain was profiled in a study of cytomegalovirus exposure and HLA in healthy donors. General study findings and limits: TCR beta chain V- and J-gene trimming was linked, in a later analysis, to a missense variant in DCLRE1C. The later analysis indicated that the majority of CMV-associated TCR beta chains appeared HLA-restricted.

In regard to this clone: Its antigen remains unknown.

The PCR ran on 60 Vbeta and 13 Jbeta primers. Per the authors' pipeline: It was a later analysis that counted around 85 million unique TCR beta chains, of which about 10 million were shared. Assay used: immunoSEQ multiplex PCR; TCRdb lists only in-frame clones, some missing. V and J calls and clone size are given by that table; D and trimming were obtained from the DNA. The table includes 100,000 to 150,000 clones, 66% detected once. The germline CDR1 and CDR2 sequences are SGHRS and YFSETQ. The CDR3 length is 16 residues. Trimming at V came to 1 base and at J to 5 bases, leaving 7 bases not matched to a gene.

The source of this sequence is a man aged 18 to 30 in good health and CMV-seronegative. The V gene is TRBV5-1, the J gene TRBJ2-2; 8 positions agree with TRBD1. Material: PBMCs. In nucleotides, the CDR3 is TGCGCCAGCAGCTTGAGGACAGGGACGGGTACCGGGGAGCTGTTTTTT. This codes for CASSLRTGTGTGELFF.